The 32 T cell receptor beta chains listed next were all sequenced from one sample in a study of radiation and T cells in renal cell carcinoma. Using immunoSEQ multiplex PCR, the repertoire was profiled, and TCRdb retains in-frame clones only, with some absent. This sample has about 64,000 clones, with about 80% found just once. Indicated time point: blood 4 weeks post-SBRT, at nephrectomy. As to treatment: 15 Gy SBRT to primary tumor, nephrectomy 4 weeks later. The sample here was blood, taken from a patient whose treatment included radiotherapy and nephrectomy. These receptors all come from a man aged 55-75 years with renal cell carcinoma.

This clone occurred once. This sequence joins TRBV5-1 and TRBJ2-7, with 8 bases lining up with TRBD1. The V segment lost 7 bases and the J segment 5 bases; nucleotides outside the gene matches: 14. Germline CDR1 is SGHRS and CDR2 is YFSETQ. The CDR3 totals 15 residues. The CDR3 is CASSLTGTGAHEQYF. CDR3 nucleotide sequence: TGCGCCAGCTCATTGACCGGGACAGGCGCGCACGAGCAGTACTTC.

V gene TRBV15 combines with J gene TRBJ2-1; no firm D call. Trimming removed 3 bases at V and 3 bases at J, with 18 bases between. This CDR3 spans 17 amino acids. Germline assignment: CDR1 LNHNV and CDR2 YYDKDF (reference sequence). CDR3 in amino acids: CATSRNPVGLYYNEQFF. CDR3 bases: TGTGCCACCAGCAGGAACCCAGTTGGGCTATACTACAATGAGCAGTTCTTC.

This chain joins TRBV19 and TRBJ2-7; TRBD1 might be the D (6 bases). The V end was cut by 10 bases, the J end by 2 bases, with 18 bases between. This CDR3 is 14 amino acids long. Germline loops: CDR1 LNHDA, CDR2 SQIVND (reference sequence). CDR3 amino acids: CATSARTATYEQYF. For the CDR3, the DNA is TGTGCCACCTCCGCGCGGACAGCCACCTACGAGCAGTACTTC.

The chain combines TRBV15 with TRBJ2-6; D is undetermined. The germline V gene encodes CDR1 LNHNV and CDR2 YYDKDF (reference sequence). V was pared by 0 bases and J by 0 bases, with 6 bases between. CDR3 size: 16 residues. CDR3 in DNA: TGTGCCACCAGCAGAGATCCCGGCTCTGGGGCCAACGTCCTGACTTTC. It codes for CATSRDPGSGANVLTF.

The V gene is TRBV6-5, the J gene TRBJ2-2; D is ambiguous. The germline V gene has CDR1 MNHEY and CDR2 SVGAGI. This CDR3 has 15 residues. V lost 0 bases to trimming and J lost 3 bases, with 8 bases between them. The CDR3 DNA reads as TGTGCCAGCAGTTACTCGACTGGGGACACCGGGGAGCTGTTTTTT. Its translation is CASSYSTGDTGELFF.

V gene TRBV13 combines with J gene TRBJ2-1; 7 positions match TRBD2. The V gene's germline CDR1 is PRHDT and CDR2 FYEKMQ (reference sequence). The CDR3 is made up of 17 amino acids. Trimming at V came to 2 bases and at J to 6 bases, leaving 13 bases not matched to a gene. CDR3 DNA sequence: TGTGCCAGCAGCTTAAAGAGGTGGGAGGGCCTAGGCAATGAGCAGTTCTTC. Its translation: CASSLKRWEGLGNEQFF. The full variable domain, rest sourced from reference TRBV13 and TRBJ2-1, is AAGVIQSPRHLIKEKRETATLKCYPIPRHDTVYWYQQGPGQDPQFLISFYEKMQSDKGSIPDRFSAQQFSDYHSELNMSSLELGDSALYFCASSLKRWEGLGNEQFFGPGTRLTVL.

The chain couples TRBV6-5 to TRBJ1-1; a weak D match, TRBD1 (5 bases). Per germline, CDR1 MNHEY and CDR2 SVGAGI. The CDR3 sequence is 14 residues long. Trimming pared 2 bases from V and 6 bases from J, leaving 13 bases between. The DNA for the CDR3 is TGTGCCAGCAGTTACCTTGGCAGGGAGGCTGAAGCTTTCTTT. It codes for CASSYLGREAEAFF.

The chain combines TRBV11-2 with TRBJ2-7; maybe TRBD2 (6 bases). V dropped 4 bases and J dropped 4 bases, with 11 bases sitting between them. Germline V CDR1 and CDR2: SGHAT, FQNNGV. The CDR3 has 13 residues. CDR3: CASSSAGGYEQYV. DNA for the CDR3: TGTGCCAGCAGCTCAGCCGGAGGGTACGAGCAGTACGTC.

This clone was recorded only once. The V call is TRBV19, the J call TRBJ1-2; D ambiguous. CDR3 length equals 13 residues. Deletions cut 3 bases from V and 4 bases from J, with 9 bases between. CDR1 is LNHDA and CDR2 is SQIVND in the germline V gene (reference sequence). This CDR3 is CASSITGSYGYTF. DNA for the CDR3: TGTGCCAGTAGTATTACGGGGTCCTATGGCTACACCTTC.

This chain connects TRBV5-8 to TRBJ1-1, with a tentative D call TRBD1 (6 bases). Germline CDR1 SGHTS, CDR2 YDEGEE. Trimming pared 3 bases from V and 0 bases from J, leaving 6 bases between. This CDR3 contains 13 residues. The CDR3 coding sequence is TGTGCCAGCAGCTGGACAGTGAACACTGAAGCTTTCTTT. Translation: CASSWTVNTEAFF. The full variable domain, its missing parts supplied by reference TRBV5-8 and TRBJ1-1, is EAGVTQSPTHLIKTRGQQATLRCSPISGHTSVYWYQQALGLGLQFLLWYDEGEERNRGNFPPRFSGRQFPNYSSELNVNALELEDSALYLCASSWTVNTEAFFGQGTRLTVV.

The V call is TRBV6-5, the J call TRBJ1-2; no clear D gene. The CDR3 sequence is 12 residues long. V was cut by 6 bases and J by 1 base, with 6 bases left in between. Germline CDR1 MNHEY, CDR2 SVGAGI. Here the CDR3 reads CASRRLNYGYTF. The CDR3 DNA reads TGTGCCAGCAGGCGTCTTAACTATGGCTACACCTTC.

V and J are TRBV7-9 and TRBJ1-1; 7 bases are a match to TRBD1. The CDR3 totals 15 residues. J was trimmed by 0 bases and V by 5 bases; bases with no gene match: 6. The V gene's germline CDR1 is SEHNR and CDR2 FQNEAQ (reference sequence). Here the CDR3 reads CASSRPGQMNTEAFF. CDR3 coding DNA: TGTGCCAGCAGCCGGCCGGGACAGATGAACACTGAAGCTTTCTTT.

The J gene is TRBJ1-2, the V gene TRBV27, with 9 positions matching TRBD1. CDR1 is MNHEY and CDR2 is SMNVEV in the germline V gene (reference sequence). This CDR3 comprises 15 residues. The V and J ends lost 3 bases and 3 bases, in that order; junction bases with no gene match: 5. CDR3 bases: TGTGCCAGCAGTTTCGGGACAGGGTTGGACTATGGCTACACCTTC. It encodes CASSFGTGLDYGYTF.

The V gene is TRBV7-6, the J gene TRBJ1-1, with D unclear. There are 13 residues in the CDR3. Germline V CDR1 and CDR2: SGHVS, FNYEAQ. V was shortened by 3 bases and J by 1 base, with 6 bases between the two germline ends. The CDR3 DNA reads as TGTGCCAGCAGCTTCGGGAGGAACACTGAAGCTTTCTTT. It yields the protein CASSFGRNTEAFF.

This rearrangement joins TRBV5-1 to TRBJ2-3; 9 nucleotides line up with TRBD1. The V and J ends lost 6 bases and 1 base, in that order; junction bases with no gene match: 6. Germline V lookup: CDR1 SGHRS, CDR2 YFSETQ. The CDR3 loop spans 15 amino acids. CDR3: CASMLGTGRTDTQYF. CDR3 DNA: TGCGCCAGCATGCTGGGGACAGGGCGCACAGATACGCAGTATTTT.

The chain couples TRBV6-1 to TRBJ2-5, with TRBD1 matching 8 bases. This CDR3 spans 14 amino acids. J lost 5 bases, V lost 5 bases, and 7 bases had no gene match. The germline V gene has CDR1 MNHNS and CDR2 SASEGT. As DNA, the CDR3 is TGTGCCAGCAGTCTCGGACAGGGTAAGGAGACCCAGTACTTC. Translating gives CASSLGQGKETQYF.

This clone was found a few times. The chain uses TRBV6-1 and TRBJ1-2; the D gene is possibly TRBD1 (6 bases). The CDR3 contains 14 residues. Germline CDR1 MNHNS, CDR2 SASEGT. Trimming left V 0 bases short and J 7 bases short, with 12 bases between. CDR3 sequence reads: CASSEAPGVRGYTF. The CDR3 coding sequence is TGTGCCAGCAGTGAAGCCCCAGGGGTTCGTGGCTACACCTTC.

V usage is TRBV30 and J usage is TRBJ1-2, with 7 nucleotides matching TRBD1. Trimming removed 8 bases from V and 7 bases from J; junction bases left unmatched: 7. The germline V gene encodes CDR1 GTSNPN and CDR2 SVGIG (reference sequence). CDR3 size: 11 residues. CDR3 in DNA: TGTGCCGGGATCCGGACAGGTGGCTACACCTTC. As protein: CAGIRTGGYTF.

This chain joins TRBV19 and TRBJ1-1; weak D call: TRBD1 (5 bases). The CDR3 has 13 amino acids. Germline CDR1 reads LNHDA; CDR2 reads SQIVND (reference sequence). V shed 9 bases and J shed 10 bases, with 21 bases lying between them. The CDR3 sequence is CASARGGEIVAFF. Here the CDR3 DNA reads TGTGCCAGCGCGCGTGGGGGGGAAATAGTAGCTTTCTTT.

V gene TRBV5-6 combines with J gene TRBJ2-7, with D hard to call. Germline V gene data show CDR1 as SGHDT and CDR2 as YYEEEE. The CDR3 loop spans 15 amino acids. The V and J ends lost 1 base and 0 bases respectively, with 11 bases between them. The CDR3 nucleotides read TGTGCCAGCAGCTTGAAGGGCCCAAGCTCCTACGAGCAGTACGTC. It codes for CASSLKGPSSYEQYV.

V usage is TRBV7-3 and J usage is TRBJ2-3; D possibly uses TRBD1 or TRBD2 (5 bases each). V dropped 4 bases and J dropped 4 bases, with 12 bases sitting between them. The CDR3 is 14 residues long. Per the germline V gene, CDR1 is SGHTA and CDR2 is FQGTGA. The CDR3 DNA sequence: TGTGCCAGCAGCTCAGCCGGGGCCGCAGATACGCAGTATTTT. It codes for CASSSAGAADTQYF.

The chain uses TRBV28 and TRBJ1-5; possible D gene TRBD1, 6 bases. Trimming took 5 bases from V and 6 from J, leaving 23 bases between them. The CDR3 loop spans 17 amino acids. Per germline, CDR1 MDHEN and CDR2 SYDVKM. The CDR3 DNA is TGTGCCAGCAGTCCCCCGACTGGGACAAGAAGGCTTCAGCCCCAGCATTTT. This gives the protein CASSPPTGTRRLQPQHF.

V usage is TRBV11-2 and J usage is TRBJ2-7; D perhaps matches TRBD1 (5 bases). This CDR3 contains 13 residues. V was shortened by 3 bases and J by 4 bases, with 10 bases between the two germline ends. From germline, CDR1 is SGHAT and CDR2 FQNNGV. The CDR3 DNA follows: TGTGCCAGCAGCTTCGCACAGGTTTACGAGCAGTACTTC. Its translation is CASSFAQVYEQYF. The full variable domain, completed using reference TRBV11-2 and TRBJ2-7, is EAGVAQSPRYKIIEKRQSVAFWCNPISGHATLYWYQQILGQGPKLLIQFQNNGVVDDSQLPKDRFSAERLKGVDSTLKIQPAKLEDSAVYLCASSFAQVYEQYFGPGTRLTVT.

Points on this clone: The same CDR3 also results from other DNA sequences found in this sample. The gene calls are TRBV6-1 and TRBJ1-5; no reliable D call. V was shortened by 2 bases and J by 1 base, with 3 bases between the two germline ends. Looked up from germline, CDR1 is MNHNS and CDR2 is SASEGT. The CDR3 runs 13 residues. The CDR3 sequence is CASSEQSNQPQHF. The CDR3 DNA reads as TGTGCCAGCAGTGAACAGAGCAATCAGCCCCAGCATTTT.

CDR3 sequence: CASSTPGHGNTIYF. The CDR3 nucleotides are TGTGCCAGCAGTACGCCGGGACATGGAAACACCATATATTTT. The V and J genes are TRBV6-6 and TRBJ1-3; maybe TRBD1 (6 bases). CDR3 length: 14 residues. Trimming removed 5 bases at V and 3 bases at J, with 11 bases between. Germline lookup yields CDR1 MNHNY and CDR2 SVGAGI (reference sequence).

This chain joins TRBV18 and TRBJ2-2; the D is unclear. The CDR3 has 13 residues. Trimming stripped 3 bases from V and 6 bases from J, with 8 bases between. Germline lookup yields CDR1 KGHSH and CDR2 LQKENI. The CDR3 loop reads CASSPLLAGELFF. The DNA for the CDR3 is TGTGCCAGCTCACCTCTACTGGCCGGGGAGCTGTTTTTT.

The rearrangement uses TRBV19 and TRBJ2-5, with TRBD2 matching over 9 bases. Germline CDR1 is LNHDA and CDR2 is SQIVND (reference sequence). The CDR3 is made up of 16 amino acids. Trimming removed 1 base from V and 1 base from J; junction bases left unmatched: 4. The CDR3 DNA follows: TGTGCCAGTAGTATAGGTCCTAGCGGGACCCAAGAGACCCAGTACTTC. Encoded protein: CASSIGPSGTQETQYF.

The J gene is TRBJ2-1, the V gene TRBV10-2, with 8 bases matching TRBD1. Germline CDR1 and CDR2: WSHSY and SAAADI. The CDR3 has 16 amino acids. The V segment lost 0 bases and the J segment 4 bases; nucleotides outside the gene matches: 5. The CDR3 region has the DNA TGCGCCAGCAGTGAGTCCAGGGGGCAGGTTTACAATGAGCAGTTCTTC. This gives the protein CASSESRGQVYNEQFF.

The chain employs TRBV7-6 and TRBJ2-3; D not resolved. V was clipped by 1 base and J by 1 base, with 9 bases between them. CDR1 is SGHVS and CDR2 is FNYEAQ in the germline V gene. The CDR3 is 15 residues long. The CDR3 sequence is CASSLVRPGTDTQYF. CDR3 sequence (DNA): TGTGCCAGCAGCTTAGTCAGACCTGGCACAGATACGCAGTATTTT. Looking up the rest from reference TRBV7-6 and TRBJ2-3 gives the full variable domain: GAGVSQSPRYKVTKRGQDVALRCDPISGHVSLYWYRQALGQGPEFLTYFNYEAQQDKSGLPNDRFSAERPEGSISTLTIQRTEQRDSAMYRCASSLVRPGTDTQYFGPGTRLTVL.

The count of this clone is one. V is TRBV25-1 and J is TRBJ2-2; D gene ambiguous. This CDR3 has 17 residues. Germline CDR1 MGHDK, CDR2 SYGVNS. Trimming took 4 bases from V and 1 from J, leaving 16 bases between them. In DNA form, the CDR3 reads TGTGCCAGCAGTGGGGCCAAACACTCAAAGAACACCGGGGAGCTGTTTTTT. Translation: CASSGAKHSKNTGELFF. The variable domain in full, with the rest retrieved from reference TRBV25-1 and TRBJ2-2, is EADIYQTPRYLVIGTGKKITLECSQTMGHDKMYWYQQDPGMELHLIHYSYGVNSTEKGDLSSESTVSRIRTEHFPLTLESARPSHTSQYLCASSGAKHSKNTGELFFGEGSRLTVL.

The V gene is TRBV30, the J gene TRBJ1-2; 7 bases fit TRBD1. The CDR3 totals 14 residues. Germline V CDR1 and CDR2: GTSNPN, SVGIG (reference sequence). Unmatched junction bases numbered 8, after V lost 4 bases and J lost 3 bases. Here the CDR3 DNA reads TGTGCCTGGAAAGATAACAGGGGTTACTATGGCTACACCTTC. It specifies CAWKDNRGYYGYTF.

This rearrangement joins TRBV2 to TRBJ2-5; no definite D call. CDR3 length: 11 residues. The germline CDR1 and CDR2 sequences are SNHLY and FYNNEI. V was pared by 2 bases and J by 5 bases, with 3 bases between. CDR3 bases: TGTGCCAGCAGTGAAATTGAGACCCAGTACTTC. It specifies CASSEIETQYF. Variable domain in full (rest from reference TRBV2 and TRBJ2-5): EPEVTQTPSHQVTQMGQEVILRCVPISNHLYFYWYRQILGQKVEFLVSFYNNEISEKSEIFDDQFSVERPDGSNFTLKIRSTKLEDSAMYFCASSEIETQYFGPGTRLLVL.